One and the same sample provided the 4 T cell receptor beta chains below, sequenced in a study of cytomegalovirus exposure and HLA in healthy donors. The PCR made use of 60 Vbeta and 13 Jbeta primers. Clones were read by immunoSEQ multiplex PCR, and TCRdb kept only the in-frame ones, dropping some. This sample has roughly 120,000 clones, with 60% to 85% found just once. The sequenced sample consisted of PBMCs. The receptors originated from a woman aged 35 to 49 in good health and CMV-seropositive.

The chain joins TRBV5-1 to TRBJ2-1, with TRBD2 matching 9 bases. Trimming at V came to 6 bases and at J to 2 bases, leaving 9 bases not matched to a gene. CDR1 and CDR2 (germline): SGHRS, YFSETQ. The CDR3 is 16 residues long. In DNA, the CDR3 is TGCGCCAGCATCCCCTTAGCGGGGGCCGCCTACAATGAGCAGTTCTTC. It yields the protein CASIPLAGAAYNEQFF.

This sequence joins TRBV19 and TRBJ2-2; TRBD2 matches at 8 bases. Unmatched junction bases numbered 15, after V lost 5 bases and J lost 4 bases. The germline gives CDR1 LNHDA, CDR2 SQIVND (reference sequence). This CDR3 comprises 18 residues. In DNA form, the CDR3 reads TGTGCCAGTAGTCCCTCGTGGCTAGCGGGCTCGGGCACCGGGGAGCTGTTTTTT. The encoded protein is CASSPSWLAGSGTGELFF.

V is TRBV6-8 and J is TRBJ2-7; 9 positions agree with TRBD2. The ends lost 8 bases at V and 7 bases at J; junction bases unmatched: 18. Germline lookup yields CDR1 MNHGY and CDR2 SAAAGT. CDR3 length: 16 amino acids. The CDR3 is CASGPGIAGAVGEQYF. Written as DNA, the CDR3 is TGTGCCAGCGGTCCTGGGATAGCGGGGGCGGTTGGGGAGCAGTACTTC.

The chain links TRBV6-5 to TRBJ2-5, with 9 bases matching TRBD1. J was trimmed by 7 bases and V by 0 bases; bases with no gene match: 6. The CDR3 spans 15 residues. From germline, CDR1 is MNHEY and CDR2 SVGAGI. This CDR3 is CASSYSPKTGGTQYF. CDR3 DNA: TGTGCCAGCAGTTACTCGCCCAAGACAGGGGGGACCCAGTACTTC.